This passage covers 32 T cell receptor beta chains from one sample sequenced in a study of blood T cell repertoires in COVID-19 (dated by TCRdb to the early 2020s). Receptor libraries were prepared by the immunoSEQ multiplex PCR assay. TCRdb provides this immuneACCESS table in a form limited to in-frame rearrangements. Some clones are lacking; in checked studies, under half of them reflect an unresolved V gene, and why the rest are absent is not known. In all, the sample holds 68,000 or so clones, and around 79% of those were seen once. Of the sample, about 31% is held by the ten largest clones. Material: peripheral blood. The receptor set was obtained from a human donor in a cohort sampled during active COVID-19.

The chain uses TRBV25-1 and TRBJ2-5, with D uncertain. Germline loops: CDR1 MGHDK, CDR2 SYGVNS. The CDR3 consists of 12 residues. Trimming left V 5 bases short and J 5 bases short, with 9 bases between. The CDR3 coding sequence is TGTGCCAGCAGTCTCTTCTCCGAGACCCAGTACTTC. This encodes CASSLFSETQYF.

Concerning this clone: Other DNA sequences of this sample code for an identical CDR3. The J gene is TRBJ2-7, the V gene TRBV30; 12 positions agree with TRBD2. The germline gives CDR1 GTSNPN, CDR2 SVGIG (reference sequence). The length of the CDR3 is 13 residues. J lost 4 bases, V lost 5 bases, and 3 bases had no gene match. CDR3 nucleotide sequence: TGTGCCTGGGGCCTAGCGGGAGGGTACGAGCAGTACTTC. This translates into CAWGLAGGYEQYF.

This sequence joins TRBV13 and TRBJ2-7; tentative D call: TRBD1 (5 bases). This CDR3 has 13 amino acids. The germline V gene encodes CDR1 PRHDT and CDR2 FYEKMQ (reference sequence). Trimming removed 5 bases from V and 3 bases from J, with 11 bases in between. The CDR3 DNA reads as TGTGCCAGCAGCAACCTACAGGACTACGAGCAGTACTTC. Translation gives CASSNLQDYEQYF.

The J gene is TRBJ2-3, the V gene TRBV27; no firm D call. Germline values: CDR1 MNHEY, CDR2 SMNVEV (reference sequence). This CDR3 is built from 13 residues. V shed 5 bases and J shed 2 bases, with 8 bases lying between them. The CDR3 DNA reads as TGTGCCAGCAGTCAACACTACACAGATACGCAGTATTTT. This sequence encodes CASSQHYTDTQYF.

J is TRBJ2-2 and V is TRBV3-1 (or the pseudogene TRBV3-2), with D uncertain. CDR1 and CDR2 from the germline V gene are LGHDT and YNNKEL (reference sequence). The CDR3 is 12 amino acids. V was pared by 11 bases and J by 0 bases, with 7 bases between. The CDR3 bases are TGTGCCGGGCAGCCGAACACCGGGGAGCTGTTTTTT. This encodes CAGQPNTGELFF.

The chain uses TRBV6-5 and TRBJ2-7; TRBD2 agrees at 8 bases. V dropped 4 bases and J dropped 8; count of bases not matched to a gene: 10. CDR3 size: 14 residues. In germline, CDR1 is MNHEY, CDR2 SVGAGI. CDR3 loop: CASSSMGLVGQQYF. The CDR3 coding sequence is TGTGCCAGCAGTTCCATGGGACTAGTCGGCCAGCAGTACTTC.

This sequence joins TRBV2 and TRBJ1-1, with a weak D call TRBD1 (5 bases). Germline CDR1 reads SNHLY; CDR2 reads FYNNEI. V was trimmed by 1 base and J by 2 bases, leaving 17 bases between them. This CDR3 is 17 amino acids long. CDR3 coding DNA: TGTGCCAGCAGTGAAGAAAGTTCAACAGGATTAAACACTGAAGCTTTCTTT. Translation gives CASSEESSTGLNTEAFF.

The V call is TRBV29-1, the J call TRBJ1-1; no firm D call. Trimming cost V 6 bases and J 4 bases, with 9 bases left between them. This CDR3 has 11 residues. Per the germline V gene, CDR1 is SQVTM and CDR2 is ANQGSEA. The CDR3 loop reads CSVVSSTEAFF. In DNA, the CDR3 is TGCAGCGTCGTATCCAGCACTGAAGCTTTCTTT.

V usage is TRBV19 and J usage is TRBJ2-1; TRBD2 matches at 10 bases. There are 16 residues in the CDR3. V gave up 1 base and J gave up 10 bases; unmatched junction bases: 10. Per the germline V gene, CDR1 is LNHDA and CDR2 is SQIVND (reference sequence). CDR3 sequence reads: CASSIGALAGAGEQFF. In DNA form, the CDR3 reads TGTGCCAGTAGTATAGGGGCGCTAGCGGGAGCAGGGGAGCAGTTCTTC.

V gene TRBV4-2 combines with J gene TRBJ2-5; the D gene is possibly TRBD2 (5 bases). The CDR3 consists of 15 residues. V lost 0 bases to trimming and J lost 4 bases, with 12 bases between them. Germline values: CDR1 LGHNA, CDR2 YNFKEQ. The CDR3 DNA reads TGTGCCAGCAGCCAAGATGCGCTAGCCAGAGAGACCCAGTACTTC. Residues: CASSQDALARETQYF.

This clone was detected only once. The chain uses TRBV24-1 and TRBJ2-3; unclear D gene. Germline lookup yields CDR1 KGHDR and CDR2 SFDVKD. The CDR3 runs to 13 residues. V gave up 2 bases and J gave up 5 bases, with 7 bases separating them. For the CDR3, the DNA is TGTGCCACCAGTGATTCCCCCGGAGATACGCAGTATTTT. This codes for CATSDSPGDTQYF.

This chain connects TRBV7-2 to TRBJ2-5; 7 nucleotides align to TRBD2. The germline gives CDR1 SGHTA, CDR2 FQGNSA. Unmatched junction bases numbered 6, after V lost 4 bases and J lost 4 bases. This CDR3 contains 14 residues. The CDR3 spells CASSSSGGGETQYF. The CDR3 region has the DNA TGTGCCAGCAGCTCCTCGGGAGGAGGAGAGACCCAGTACTTC.

The J gene is TRBJ2-7, the V gene TRBV7-9; 8 nucleotides align to TRBD1. From germline, CDR1 is SEHNR and CDR2 FQNEAQ (reference sequence). The CDR3 is 16 amino acids. Trimming at V came to 5 bases and at J to 7 bases, leaving 16 bases not matched to a gene. Written as DNA, the CDR3 is TGTGCCAGCAGCCCAGTGCGGTTTAATGACAGGGGAGAGCAGTACTTC. Its protein is CASSPVRFNDRGEQYF. The variable domain in full, completed from reference TRBV7-9 and TRBJ2-7, reads DTGVSQNPRHKITKRGQNVTFRCDPISEHNRLYWYRQTLGQGPEFLTYFQNEAQLEKSRLLSDRFSAERPKGSFSTLEIQRTEQGDSAMYLCASSPVRFNDRGEQYFGPGTRLTVT.

The CDR3 region is CASSTGTSGGTGELFF. DNA for the CDR3: TGTGCCAGCAGCACCGGGACTAGCGGAGGAACCGGGGAGCTGTTTTTT. The chain combines TRBV7-3 with TRBJ2-2; TRBD2 agrees at 11 bases. The trim removed 5 bases at V and 5 bases at J, leaving 7 bases unmatched. The CDR3 has 16 amino acids. Germline CDR1 is SGHTA and CDR2 is FQGTGA.

V and J are TRBV20-1 and TRBJ2-4, with D perhaps matching TRBD1 (5 bases). Germline CDR1 and CDR2: DFQATT and SNEGSKA (reference sequence). The V gene lost 3 bases and the J gene lost 3 bases, with 15 bases spanning the gap. The CDR3 spans 15 residues. CDR3 sequence (DNA): TGCAGTGCTAGTAGCAGAGAGGACAACAAAAACATTCAGTACTTC. This translates into CSASSREDNKNIQYF.

V and J are TRBV5-6 and TRBJ1-3; D is uncertain. The CDR3 length is 15 residues. The germline V gene encodes CDR1 SGHDT and CDR2 YYEEEE. The V gene lost 1 base and the J gene lost 0 bases, with 8 bases spanning the gap. CDR3 in amino acids: CASSLNGVSGNTIYF. CDR3 bases: TGTGCCAGCAGCTTGAACGGGGTCTCTGGAAACACCATATATTTT.

V usage is TRBV3-1 (or the pseudogene TRBV3-2) and J usage is TRBJ1-2; D might be TRBD1 (5 bases). Between the trimmed V and J ends, which lost 1 base and 4 bases, there was a span of 10 bases. The CDR3 totals 14 residues. Germline CDR1 reads LGHDT; CDR2 reads YNNKEL (reference sequence). This CDR3 is CASSQGLDSYGYTF. DNA for the CDR3: TGTGCCAGCAGCCAAGGCCTCGACAGCTATGGCTACACCTTC.

The chain recombines TRBV9 with TRBJ1-3; no reliable D call. This CDR3 comprises 14 residues. Germline V gene sequence: CDR1 SGDLS, CDR2 YYNGEE. V was pared by 2 bases and J by 3 bases, with 9 bases between. The CDR3 here is CASSVRGVGNTIYF. The CDR3 DNA follows: TGTGCCAGCAGCGTCCGGGGAGTTGGAAACACCATATATTTT.

The CDR3 region has the DNA TGTGCCAGCAGCCAAGCGGACTACACTGAAGCTTTCTTT. This sequence encodes CASSQADYTEAFF. J is TRBJ1-1 and V is TRBV3-1 (or the pseudogene TRBV3-2), with D unresolved. The CDR3 contains 13 residues. V was trimmed by 1 base and J by 3 bases, leaving 6 bases between them. Per the germline V gene, CDR1 is LGHDT and CDR2 is YNNKEL (reference sequence).

The rearrangement joins TRBV11-3 to TRBJ2-1; D uncertain. The CDR3 totals 12 residues. Looked up from germline, CDR1 is SGHNT and CDR2 is YENEEA. V was clipped by 6 bases and J by 13 bases, with 16 bases between them. In DNA form, the CDR3 reads TGTGCCAGCAGTCCCCCTGGTAGCTCTCAGTTCTTC. Protein: CASSPPGSSQFF. Full variable domain (remainder filled in from reference TRBV11-3 and TRBJ2-1): EAGVVQSPRYKIIEKKQPVAFWCNPISGHNTLYWYLQNLGQGPELLIRYENEEAVDDSQLPKDRFSAERLKGVDSTLKIQPAELGDSAVYLCASSPPGSSQFFGPGTRLTVL.

The rearrangement links TRBV6-5 to TRBJ1-5, with D possibly being TRBD1 (5 bases). This CDR3 is 14 amino acids long. The V and J ends lost 8 bases and 5 bases respectively, with 16 bases between them. In germline, CDR1 is MNHEY, CDR2 SVGAGI. Here the CDR3 reads CASRAGPTHQPQHF. CDR3 coding DNA: TGTGCCAGCCGGGCAGGGCCGACCCATCAGCCCCAGCATTTT.

V is TRBV21-1 and J is TRBJ1-1. TRBV21-1 is assigned pseudogene status. The CDR3 covers 18 residues. As DNA, the CDR3 is TGTGCCAGCAGCCGCACCGACGAAATAGAGGGTAGAAGGACTGAAGCTTTCTTT. It yields the protein CASSRTDEIEGRRTEAFF.

J is TRBJ2-1 and V is TRBV7-2, with 7 bases aligning to TRBD2. Trimming removed 4 bases from V and 7 bases from J; junction bases left unmatched: 13. Per the germline V gene, CDR1 is SGHTA and CDR2 is FQGNSA. This CDR3 is 16 amino acids long. CDR3 sequence (DNA): TGTGCCAGCAGCTCCCTCAACGCGGGAGTAACAAATGAGCAGTTCTTC. Its protein is CASSSLNAGVTNEQFF.

This clone was seen just once. This CDR3 is CASSAGTGGFATNEKLFF. The CDR3 DNA sequence: TGCGCCAGCAGCGCTGGGACAGGGGGCTTTGCAACTAATGAAAAACTGTTTTTT. The chain combines TRBV5-1 with TRBJ1-4; TRBD1 matches 12 bases. The V segment lost 4 bases and the J segment 0 bases; nucleotides outside the gene matches: 7. There are 18 residues in the CDR3. Germline loops: CDR1 SGHRS, CDR2 YFSETQ.

The table lists this clone with a count of one. The gene calls are TRBV15 and TRBJ2-3, with TRBD2 matching 9 bases. The CDR3 is made up of 14 amino acids. Per the germline V gene, CDR1 is LNHNV and CDR2 is YYDKDF (reference sequence). The J segment lost 4 bases and the V segment lost 6 bases, leaving 5 bases of the junction unmatched. The CDR3, as DNA: TGTGCCACCAGAAGCGGGAGGCTCCCAGATACGCAGTATTTT. Protein: CATRSGRLPDTQYF.

The chain has TRBV28 and TRBJ2-5; tentatively, D is TRBD2 (5 bases). V was trimmed by 8 bases and J by 5 bases, leaving 15 bases between them. CDR1 and CDR2 from the germline V gene are MDHEN and SYDVKM. The CDR3 consists of 13 residues. The CDR3 sequence is CASGSVSIETQYF. The CDR3 nucleotides read TGTGCCAGCGGTAGCGTCTCCATTGAGACCCAGTACTTC.

The V gene is TRBV18, the J gene TRBJ1-2; TRBD1 aligns across 11 bases. J was trimmed by 6 bases and V by 1 base; bases with no gene match: 1. The CDR3 runs to 14 residues. Germline CDR1 is KGHSH and CDR2 is LQKENI. The CDR3 DNA reads as TGTGCCAGCTCACCACTGGACAGGGGGCATGGCTACACCTTC. This translates into CASSPLDRGHGYTF.

This clone came up many times. This chain joins TRBV2 and TRBJ1-4, with D uncertain. V was shortened by 4 bases and J by 4 bases, with 10 bases between the two germline ends. This CDR3 has 14 amino acids. The germline V gene encodes CDR1 SNHLY and CDR2 FYNNEI. CDR3 region: CASSVQSGNEKLFF. DNA for the CDR3: TGTGCCAGCAGTGTACAGAGCGGTAATGAAAAACTGTTTTTT.

V and J are TRBV28 and TRBJ1-5; the D gene is possibly TRBD1 (6 bases). V was shortened by 5 bases and J by 6 bases, with 11 bases between the two germline ends. CDR1 and CDR2 (germline): MDHEN, SYDVKM. CDR3 size: 13 residues. The CDR3 DNA reads TGTGCCAGCAGTGTAGGGGGTGGTCAGCCCCAGCATTTT. It yields the protein CASSVGGGQPQHF.

V usage is TRBV12-3 or TRBV12-4 and J usage is TRBJ1-2; 9 nucleotides line up with TRBD1. Germline trimming cut 5 bases from V and 9 bases from J; bases unmatched to any gene: 7. CDR3 length: 13 amino acids. CDR3 bases: TGTGCCAGCAGTACCGGACAGGGGACGCGCTACACCTTC. This codes for CASSTGQGTRYTF.

The chain has TRBV2 and TRBJ2-3, with D maybe TRBD2 (6 bases). The CDR3 length is 14 residues. Germline V CDR1 and CDR2: SNHLY, FYNNEI. V lost 4 bases to trimming and J lost 2 bases, with 10 bases between them. CDR3 sequence: CASSAGTYTDTQYF. CDR3 sequence (DNA): TGTGCCAGCAGTGCCGGGACTTACACAGATACGCAGTATTTT.

V and J are TRBV27 and TRBJ1-6, with D unclear. Germline V gene data show CDR1 as MNHEY and CDR2 as SMNVEV (reference sequence). Trimming shortened V by 3 bases and J by 0 bases, and 6 bases separated the two germline ends. The CDR3 has 15 amino acids. CDR3 bases: TGTGCCAGCAGTTTGAGAAGCTCCTATAATTCACCCCTCCACTTT. It codes for CASSLRSSYNSPLHF.